The TCR beta chain under discussion was sequenced for a study of PD-1 blockade in classical Hodgkin lymphoma. The study's findings and limits: Healthy donors were reported to have higher baseline TCR diversity than newly diagnosed patients. Nothing has yet pinned down what causes the repertoire differences, possibly disease activity or prior therapy.

Time point here: newly diagnosed, previously untreated cHL patient sample. CD4+ T cells were purified from thawed PBMCs by negative selection. Peripheral samples used as comparators were newly diagnosed, untreated classical Hodgkin lymphoma PBMCs. Of note for this clone: As yet, its antigen is unknown.

The V gene lost 1 base and the J gene lost 4 bases, with 14 bases spanning the gap. CDR1 is SGHRS, CDR2 YFSETQ, per germline. The CDR3 contains 16 residues. Sequenced by immunoSEQ multiplex PCR; TCRdb stores in-frame clones only, minus some. The sample has fewer than 20,000 clones, around 83% seen once. This TCR came from a human donor with classical Hodgkin lymphoma. Sequencing was performed on CD4+ T cells from blood. The chain is built from TRBV5-1 and TRBJ2-2; the D gene is possibly TRBD1 (5 bases). This CDR3 reads CASSLFSRETTGELFF. The CDR3 region has the DNA TGCGCCAGCAGCTTGTTTTCCAGGGAAACCACCGGGGAGCTGTTTTTT.